This passage covers 3 T cell receptor beta chains from one sample sequenced in a study of T-cell memory formation after mild COVID-19. TCRdb processed the 5' RACE reads anew with MiXCR; each CDR3 protein has one entry. The sample lists 150,000 to 200,000 distinct CDR3 sequences; roughly 10% were seen once. Source material: PBMCs or a T cell subset sorted from them (not recorded which). These receptor sequences come from a man between 18 and 29 years old who had mild COVID-19 (a few samples of this study predate the infection). Cell type and time point are not known.

This chain joins TRBV3-1 and TRBJ2-5; D is perhaps TRBD2 (6 bases). Trimming cost V 7 bases and J 5 bases, with 20 bases left between them. CDR1 is LGHDT, CDR2 YNNKEL, per germline (reference sequence). The CDR3 consists of 15 residues. The CDR3 nucleotides read TGTGCCAGCACCTTTGCGGGTCTGGGGAGGGAGACCCAGTACTTC. As protein: CASTFAGLGRETQYF.

This clonotype has just a few counts. J is TRBJ1-5 and V is TRBV4-3, with D unclear. Germline CDR1 is LGHNA and CDR2 is YSLEER. V was shortened by 4 bases and J by 0 bases, with 10 bases between the two germline ends. The CDR3 runs 15 residues. CDR3 sequence (DNA): TGCGCCAGCAGCCTTACGCTGGATAGCAATCAGCCCCAGCATTTT. Amino acid sequence: CASSLTLDSNQPQHF.

This sequence joins TRBV7-2 and TRBJ1-3, with TRBD1 matching over 7 bases. The CDR3 is 15 amino acids. Germline CDR1 SGHTA, CDR2 FQGNSA. V shed 3 bases and J 1 base; nucleotides not matched to a gene: 3. CDR3 region: CASSFGRGSGNTIYF. CDR3 bases: TGTGCCAGCAGCTTCGGCAGGGGGTCTGGAAACACCATATATTTT.